This note documents a single T cell receptor beta chain sequence. The antigen is unknown. The data are from a study of regulatory dendritic cells for organ transplantation. Deletions cut 0 bases from V and 2 bases from J, with 16 bases between. Germline loops: CDR1 SGHAT, CDR2 FQNNGV. This CDR3 is built from 18 residues. Findings and caveats of the study: Regulatory dendritic cells appeared to expand memory CD8+ clones less than mature ones.

The protocol was immunoSEQ multiplex PCR, while the TCRdb copy is restricted to in-frame clones and leaves out a portion. Here the sample spans roughly 27,000 clones, almost 80% being singletons. The sequencing sample was made of memory CD4+ T cells from blood. Stated subset: CD45RO+ memory T cells. This receptor was obtained from a human donor in good health. This chain links TRBV11-2 with TRBJ1-4; no definite D call. DNA of the CDR3: TGTGCCAGCAGCTTAGATGTCGGGAGCTCGCGGACTAATGAAAAACTGTTTTTT. Protein product: CASSLDVGSSRTNEKLFF.